A single sample is the source of the 20 T cell receptor beta chains below, sequenced in a study of Graves' ophthalmopathy and Graves' hyperthyroidism. Beta-chain TCR CDR3 regions were amplified from RNA transcripts. HTBI-primed first-round RT-PCR preceded second-round multiplex PCR. TCRdb ran MiXCR on the multiplex PCR reads and lists one entry per CDR3 protein. The table shows about 220,000 distinct CDR3 sequences, with roughly 21% occurring only once. The sequenced sample was peripheral blood. The receptors here all came from a woman in her 50s with Graves' ophthalmopathy.

The CDR3 DNA follows: TGTGCCAGCAGTCAAAAGGGGGCGGGGTATGGCTACACCTTC. Residues: CASSQKGAGYGYTF. The V and J genes are TRBV2 and TRBJ1-2; 7 bases match TRBD1. This CDR3 comprises 14 residues. The V gene end was trimmed by 5 bases and the J gene end by 5 bases; junction bases not matched to a gene: 8. Germline assignment: CDR1 SNHLY and CDR2 FYNNEI.

This clonotype occurred many times. The chain couples TRBV7-2 to TRBJ2-5, with D perhaps TRBD2 (5 bases). Germline V gene lookup returns CDR1 SGHTA and CDR2 FQGNSA. This CDR3 contains 16 residues. Trimming pared 5 bases from V and 1 base from J, leaving 17 bases between. CDR3 amino acids: CASSPSQLGGQETQYF. For the CDR3, the DNA is TGTGCCAGCAGCCCATCCCAACTAGGAGGCCAAGAGACCCAGTACTTC. Full variable domain (missing parts from reference TRBV7-2 and TRBJ2-5): GAGVSQSPSNKVTEKGKDVELRCDPISGHTALYWYRQSLGQGLEFLIYFQGNSAPDKSGLPSDRFSAERTGGSVSTLTIQRTQQEDSAVYLCASSPSQLGGQETQYFGPGTRLLVL.

The V and J genes are TRBV18 and TRBJ1-2; D remains ambiguous. The CDR3 sequence is 16 residues long. CDR1 KGHSH and CDR2 LQKENI come from the germline V gene. Between the trimmed V and J ends, which lost 3 bases and 7 bases, there was a span of 21 bases. The CDR3 spells CASSPLSGSPGGGYTF. As DNA, the CDR3 is TGTGCCAGCTCACCCCTGTCGGGCAGCCCCGGTGGTGGCTACACCTTC.

The table lists this clonotype with many counts. The rearrangement links TRBV7-6 to TRBJ2-7; 7 bases align to TRBD1. The CDR3 runs to 14 residues. After removal of 6 bases from V and 5 bases from J, the junction contained 10 bases not matched to a gene. Germline loops: CDR1 SGHVS, CDR2 FNYEAQ. CDR3 bases: TGTGCCAGCAGTCCCAGACAGGGAAGCAACGAGCAGTACTTC. Translating it yields CASSPRQGSNEQYF. Based on the CDR3 plus reference TRBV7-6 and TRBJ2-7, the full variable domain is GAGVSQSPRYKVTKRGQDVALRCDPISGHVSLYWYRQALGQGPEFLTYFNYEAQQDKSGLPNDRFSAERPEGSISTLTIQRTEQRDSAMYRCASSPRQGSNEQYFGPGTRLTVT.

This clonotype has a count of ten or more. The genes are TRBV16 and TRBJ1-6; 7 bases map to TRBD1. The V gene's germline CDR1 is KGHSY and CDR2 FQNENV. Unmatched junction bases numbered 6, after V lost 0 bases and J lost 4 bases. The CDR3 length is 17 residues. DNA for the CDR3: TGTGCCAGCAGCCAATCGCCCCCCAGGGGGTATAATTCACCCCTCCACTTT. Amino acids: CASSQSPPRGYNSPLHF.

This clonotype occurred many times. The chain couples TRBV5-1 to TRBJ2-7; 7 nucleotides match TRBD1. The junction had 4 bases not matched to a gene; V was cut back by 1 base and J by 6 bases. The V gene's germline CDR1 is SGHRS and CDR2 YFSETQ. The CDR3 contains 13 residues. Here the CDR3 DNA reads TGCGCCAGCAGCTTGTCCACAGGGGTCGAGCAGTACTTC. This gives the protein CASSLSTGVEQYF.

In its sample, this clonotype was seen many times. V is TRBV20-1 and J is TRBJ1-3; no definite D call. The germline V and J ends were trimmed by 5 bases and 2 bases, with 10 bases remaining between them. The CDR3 runs 13 residues. Germline CDR1 is DFQATT and CDR2 is SNEGSKA (reference sequence). This CDR3 reads CSAPESTGNTIYF. The CDR3 coding sequence is TGCAGTGCTCCTGAGTCCACTGGAAACACCATATATTTT.

This clonotype was counted many times. The chain uses TRBV6-2 or TRBV6-3 and TRBJ2-5; D not resolved. This CDR3 has 12 amino acids. The germline gives CDR1 MNHEY, CDR2 SVGEGT. Trimming cost V 1 base and J 5 bases, with 5 bases left between them. The CDR3: CASSYLVETQYF. CDR3 bases: TGTGCCAGCAGTTACTTAGTGGAGACCCAGTACTTC.

This clonotype was counted many times. Here the CDR3 reads CASSFGEDEQYF. DNA for the CDR3: TGTGCCAGCAGTTTCGGGGAGGACGAGCAGTACTTC. The V call is TRBV12-3 or TRBV12-4, the J call TRBJ2-7, with D possibly being TRBD2 (6 bases). The CDR3 totals 12 residues. V dropped 3 bases and J dropped 5 bases, with 8 bases sitting between them.

The table lists this clonotype with many counts. The rearrangement uses TRBV12-3 or TRBV12-4 and TRBJ2-5; 8 nucleotides line up with TRBD2. V dropped 2 bases and J dropped 7; count of bases not matched to a gene: 12. There are 16 residues in the CDR3. CDR3 in DNA: TGTGCCAGCAGTTTATCGTCCAGCGGGGGCTTAGGGACCCAGTACTTC. Its protein is CASSLSSSGGLGTQYF.

This clonotype has a count of ten or more. J is TRBJ2-2 and V is TRBV9; D assignment may be TRBD1 or TRBD2 (5 bases each). Germline CDR1 and CDR2: SGDLS and YYNGEE. Between the trimmed V and J ends, which lost 7 bases and 11 bases, there was a span of 15 bases. This CDR3 comprises 12 residues. CDR3 residues: CASGAGQGELFF. CDR3 coding DNA: TGTGCCAGCGGCGCGGGTCAGGGTGAGCTGTTTTTT.

The chain recombines TRBV30 with TRBJ2-7; D not resolved. V lost 3 bases and J lost 2, with 11 bases in between. This CDR3 is built from 13 residues. The germline CDR1 and CDR2 sequences are GTSNPN and SVGIG (reference sequence). The CDR3 sequence: CAWRGVVAYEQYF. The DNA for the CDR3 is TGTGCCTGGAGGGGCGTTGTAGCCTACGAGCAGTACTTC.

This clonotype was counted between two and nine times. The gene calls are TRBV19 and TRBJ1-2; 9 nucleotides line up with TRBD1. The germline V gene encodes CDR1 LNHDA and CDR2 SQIVND (reference sequence). The trim removed 4 bases at V and 1 base at J, leaving 7 bases unmatched. This CDR3 contains 16 residues. The CDR3 loop is CASSSPGQGLNYGYTF. DNA for the CDR3: TGTGCCAGTAGTAGTCCGGGACAGGGCCTTAACTATGGCTACACCTTC.

Comment on this clonotype: This may be a read error, as it is one base from a much larger clone. V usage is TRBV2 and J usage is TRBJ1-5; TRBD1 might be the D (5 bases). CDR3 length: 14 amino acids. Trimming removed 3 bases at V and 3 bases at J, with 9 bases between. Germline lookup yields CDR1 SNHLY and CDR2 FYNNEI. This CDR3 is CASSEGVINQPQHF. As DNA, the CDR3 is TGTGCCAGCAGTGAGGGGGTTATCAATCAGCCCCAGCATTTT. Variable domain in full (rest from reference TRBV2 and TRBJ1-5): EPEVTQTPSHQVTQMGQEVILRCVPISNHLYFYWYRQILGQKVEFLVSFYNNEISEKSEIFDDQFSVERPDGSNFTLKIRSTKLEDSAMYFCASSEGVINQPQHFGDGTRLSIL.

Of note for this clonotype: The conserved phenylalanine or tryptophan is not found at the CDR3 terminus, so this likely reflects a read error. The DNA is omitted, as the CDR3 cannot be located on it reliably, and the CDR3 follows TCRdb's listing. The chain is built from TRBV12-3 or TRBV12-4 and TRBJ1-1; TRBD1 reflects the table's D call only, with no check against the DNA. The CDR3 is 14 residues long, ends included. This CDR3 is CASSFSGGNTEASL.

This clonotype was observed many times. V and J are TRBV6-5 and TRBJ1-1; D not resolved. V was clipped by 2 bases and J by 4 bases, with 8 bases between them. The CDR3 totals 13 residues. The V gene's germline CDR1 is MNHEY and CDR2 SVGAGI. CDR3 region: CASSYKGFTEAFF. As DNA, the CDR3 is TGTGCCAGCAGTTACAAAGGATTCACTGAAGCTTTCTTT.

V gene TRBV11-3 combines with J gene TRBJ1-2, with D hard to call. Trimming took 5 bases from V and 5 from J, leaving 9 bases between them. The CDR3 is 12 residues long. Germline V CDR1 and CDR2: SGHNT, YENEEA. CDR3 nucleotide sequence: TGTGCCAGCAGCCCTGGAGGATATGGCTACACCTTC. The encoded protein is CASSPGGYGYTF. The whole variable domain, remainder taken from reference TRBV11-3 and TRBJ1-2, is EAGVVQSPRYKIIEKKQPVAFWCNPISGHNTLYWYLQNLGQGPELLIRYENEEAVDDSQLPKDRFSAERLKGVDSTLKIQPAELGDSAVYLCASSPGGYGYTFGSGTRLTVV.

This clonotype was observed at least ten times. The chain is built from TRBV12-3 or TRBV12-4 and TRBJ2-7; 7 bases fit TRBD1. V shed 6 bases and J 1 base; nucleotides not matched to a gene: 6. The CDR3 spans 14 residues. CDR3: CASSTGTASYEQYF. CDR3 bases: TGTGCCAGCAGCACCGGGACAGCTTCCTACGAGCAGTACTTC.

The chain couples TRBV7-9 to TRBJ1-5, with TRBD1 as a possible D gene (6 bases). Germline V gene lookup returns CDR1 SEHNR and CDR2 FQNEAQ (reference sequence). V lost 4 bases to trimming and J lost 4 bases, with 11 bases between them. This CDR3 region has 14 residues. In DNA form, the CDR3 reads TGTGCCAGCAGCTCGGACAGTGGTAATCAGCCCCAGCATTTT. This translates into CASSSDSGNQPQHF. The full variable domain, in which reference TRBV7-9 and TRBJ1-5 provide the parts outside the CDR3, is DTGVSQNPRHKITKRGQNVTFRCDPISEHNRLYWYRQTLGQGPEFLTYFQNEAQLEKSRLLSDRFSAERPKGSFSTLEIQRTEQGDSAMYLCASSSDSGNQPQHFGDGTRLSIL.

The table lists this clonotype with many counts. This chain connects TRBV28 to TRBJ2-2; 10 nucleotides agree with TRBD2. The CDR3 extends over 15 amino acids. V lost 5 bases to trimming and J lost 7 bases; unmatched junction nucleotides: 7. In germline, CDR1 is MDHEN, CDR2 SYDVKM. The CDR3 sequence is CASSPLAGAGGELFF. Here the CDR3 DNA reads TGTGCCAGCAGTCCCCTAGCGGGAGCGGGCGGGGAGCTGTTTTTT.